This is a list of T cell receptor beta chains from one sample in a study of T cell repertoires in cytomegalovirus infection. MiXCR, applied by TCRdb to the reads, yields one record per CDR3 protein. The sample has approximately 700,000 distinct CDR3 sequences; 35% to 40% are singletons. Sequencing used PBMCs. The source of these receptors is a human donor in good health (CMV status not recorded). Some clones in this sample may be carry-over from other donors' samples. CDR3s include the opening cysteine and the closing phenylalanine or tryptophan. The order of the fields is J gene, D gene, clone size, V gene, CDR3 length, CDR3 protein, CDR3 DNA. D genes are given only for firm matches. Only part of the rows carry a size: once, few, many, or a class if the clone is expanded.

J: TRBJ1-1
D: TRBD1
size: .
V: TRBV20-1
length: 16
CDR3: CSAPHGAWTGNTEAFF
DNA: TGCAGTGCTCCCCATGGGGCCTGGACAGGGAACACTGAAGCTTTCTTT

J: TRBJ2-3
D: TRBD1
size: .
V: TRBV2
length: 16
CDR3: CASSEEDRRITDTQYF
DNA: TGTGCCAGCAGTGAGGAGGACAGGAGAATCACAGATACGCAGTATTTT

J: TRBJ1-6
D: TRBD1
size: few
V: TRBV15
length: 20
CDR3: CATSRDGTGQGLFYNSPLHF
DNA: TGTGCCACCAGCAGAGACGGTACTGGACAGGGACTTTTCTATAATTCACCCCTCCACTTT

J: TRBJ2-7
D: .
size: .
V: TRBV2
length: 13
CDR3: CASNSPGADEQYF
DNA: TGTGCCAGCAATTCACCGGGGGCCGACGAGCAGTACTTC

J: TRBJ2-1
D: .
size: few
V: TRBV24-1
length: 12
CDR3: CATSSSVDEQFF
DNA: TGTGCCACCAGTAGTAGCGTGGACGAGCAGTTCTTC

J: TRBJ2-1
D: .
size: once
V: TRBV30
length: 13
CDR3: CAWSVSAYNEQFF
DNA: TGTGCCTGGAGTGTTTCCGCGTACAATGAGCAGTTCTTC

J: TRBJ2-1
D: TRBD2
size: few
V: TRBV6-2/TRBV6-3
length: 17
CDR3: CASSYAIATSGYNEQFF
DNA: TGTGCCAGCAGTTACGCGATCGCGACTAGCGGCTACAATGAGCAGTTCTTC

J: TRBJ2-7
D: TRBD2
size: .
V: TRBV7-2
length: 15
CDR3: CASSLFGGAVYEQYF
DNA: TGTGCCAGCAGCTTATTCGGGGGGGCAGTCTACGAGCAGTACTTC

J: TRBJ1-1
D: TRBD1
size: few
V: TRBV5-4
length: 14
CDR3: CASRGQGRNTEAFF
DNA: TGTGCCAGCAGGGGACAGGGAAGGAACACTGAAGCTTTCTTT

J: TRBJ1-1
D: .
size: many
V: TRBV7-2
length: 15
CDR3: CASSRRWGTYTEAFF
DNA: TGTGCCAGCAGCCGCAGATGGGGGACCTACACTGAAGCTTTCTTT

J: TRBJ2-7
D: .
size: .
V: TRBV28
length: 15
CDR3: CASSRRGFSSYEQYF
DNA: TGTGCCAGCAGTCGTAGGGGGTTCAGCTCCTACGAGCAGTACTTC

J: TRBJ2-5
D: TRBD2
size: many
V: TRBV7-2
length: 16
CDR3: CASSWTTSGRGETQYF
DNA: TGTGCCAGCAGCTGGACGACTAGCGGGAGGGGTGAGACCCAGTACTTC

J: TRBJ1-3
D: .
size: .
V: TRBV6-6
length: 15
CDR3: CASSSSGSLGNTIYF
DNA: TGTGCCAGCAGCTCGTCTGGGTCTCTGGGAAACACCATATATTTT

J: TRBJ2-7
D: .
size: many
V: TRBV7-9
length: 13
CDR3: CASSTYVSGEQYF
DNA: TGTGCCAGCAGCACATATGTAAGCGGGGAGCAGTACTTC

J: TRBJ2-7
D: .
size: .
V: TRBV27
length: 18
CDR3: CASSLFWVGIGYPYEQYF
DNA: TGTGCCAGCAGTTTATTCTGGGTCGGGATTGGGTATCCCTACGAGCAGTACTTC

J: TRBJ2-5
D: TRBD1
size: .
V: TRBV7-2
length: 15
CDR3: CASSPEGAGIETQYF
DNA: TGTGCCAGCAGCCCCGAGGGGGCAGGTATAGAGACCCAGTACTTC

J: TRBJ1-5
D: TRBD1
size: .
V: TRBV10-3
length: 16
CDR3: CATRPYTGGGYQPQHF
DNA: TGTGCCACTCGCCCCTATACAGGGGGCGGATATCAGCCCCAGCATTTT

J: TRBJ2-7
D: TRBD2
size: few
V: TRBV28
length: 17
CDR3: CASSGRASGTLSYEQYF
DNA: TGTGCCAGCAGCGGGAGGGCTAGCGGGACCCTTAGTTACGAGCAGTACTTC

J: TRBJ2-2
D: TRBD1
size: few
V: TRBV19
length: 16
CDR3: CASSTGATGRTGELFF
DNA: TGTGCCAGTTCGACAGGGGCTACAGGGCGGACCGGGGAGCTGTTTTTT

J: TRBJ1-2
D: .
size: many
V: TRBV12-3/TRBV12-4
length: 11
CDR3: CASGNMYGYTF
DNA: TGTGCCAGCGGAAACATGTACGGCTACACCTTC

J: TRBJ2-1
D: .
size: once
V: TRBV29-1
length: 13
CDR3: CSPTRGSYNEQFF
DNA: TGCAGCCCAACCCGGGGGAGCTACAATGAGCAGTTCTTC

J: TRBJ1-5
D: .
size: few
V: TRBV4-2
length: 17
CDR3: CASSQGTPQTYNQPQHF
DNA: TGTGCCAGCAGCCAAGGTACCCCGCAGACCTACAATCAGCCCCAGCATTTT

J: TRBJ2-1
D: TRBD1
size: .
V: TRBV10-3
length: 15
CDR3: CATTAPGQGYNEQFF
DNA: TGTGCCACAACCGCCCCGGGACAGGGATACAATGAGCAGTTCTTC

J: TRBJ1-5
D: .
size: few
V: TRBV6-6
length: 15
CDR3: CASSSDGDSNQPQHF
DNA: TGTGCCAGCAGCTCAGACGGAGATAGCAATCAGCCCCAGCATTTT

J: TRBJ2-2
D: TRBD2
size: many
V: TRBV7-2
length: 19
CDR3: CASSRRTSGRDWNTGELFF
DNA: TGTGCCAGCAGCCGTCGGACTAGCGGGAGAGATTGGAACACCGGGGAGCTGTTTTTT

J: TRBJ2-1
D: TRBD2
size: .
V: TRBV20-1
length: 16
CDR3: CSAGSRSGGLLNEQFF
DNA: TGCAGTGCTGGGTCCCGTAGCGGGGGGCTCCTCAATGAGCAGTTCTTC

J: TRBJ2-7
D: .
size: many
V: TRBV11-2
length: 14
CDR3: CASTGPPAPYEQYF
DNA: TGTGCCAGCACCGGGCCCCCGGCCCCCTACGAGCAGTACTTC

J: TRBJ2-5
D: .
size: .
V: TRBV7-7
length: 14
CDR3: CASSLGAGQETQYF
DNA: TGTGCTAGCAGCTTAGGGGCAGGCCAAGAGACCCAGTACTTC

J: TRBJ2-3
D: .
size: many
V: TRBV7-9
length: 16
CDR3: CASSDHRDILTDTQYF
DNA: TGTGCCAGCAGCGATCACCGGGACATACTCACAGATACGCAGTATTTT

J: TRBJ2-3
D: TRBD2
size: .
V: TRBV12-3/TRBV12-4
length: 15
CDR3: CASSFRGGNTDTQYF
DNA: TGTGCCAGCAGTTTTCGGGGGGGAAACACAGATACGCAGTATTTT

J: TRBJ1-4
D: .
size: .
V: TRBV29-1
length: 15
CDR3: CSVVLVGGSNEKLFF
DNA: TGCAGCGTTGTTTTGGTCGGGGGGTCTAATGAAAAACTGTTTTTT

J: TRBJ2-1
D: TRBD2
size: few
V: TRBV5-5
length: 17
CDR3: CASSKGLAGGPSFEQFF
DNA: TGTGCCAGCAGCAAGGGACTAGCGGGGGGGCCCTCCTTCGAGCAGTTCTTC

J: TRBJ2-5
D: .
size: few
V: TRBV12-3/TRBV12-4
length: 12
CDR3: CASGRLRVPQYF
DNA: TGTGCCAGCGGACGTTTGAGGGTACCCCAGTACTTC

J: TRBJ2-1
D: TRBD2
size: many
V: TRBV7-8
length: 14
CDR3: CASSLEASGNEQFF
DNA: TGTGCCAGCAGCTTAGAGGCTAGCGGGAATGAGCAGTTCTTC

J: TRBJ2-6
D: .
size: .
V: TRBV28
length: 16
CDR3: CASSSLIESGANVLTF
DNA: TGTGCCAGCAGTTCCCTCATAGAGAGCGGGGCCAACGTCCTGACTTTC

J: TRBJ2-5
D: .
size: .
V: TRBV7-6
length: 15
CDR3: CAGSLDGSLGTDTYF
DNA: TGTGCCGGCAGCTTAGATGGATCGTTGGGGACGGACACGTACTTC

J: TRBJ2-7
D: .
size: few
V: TRBV28
length: 11
CDR3: CASSSVSEQYF
DNA: TGTGCCAGCAGTTCCGTATCCGAGCAGTACTTC

J: TRBJ2-1
D: TRBD2
size: .
V: TRBV14
length: 18
CDR3: CASSQDPMGSSGSNEQFF
DNA: TGTGCCAGCAGCCAAGATCCAATGGGGTCTAGCGGGAGCAATGAGCAGTTCTTC

J: TRBJ2-7
D: .
size: few
V: TRBV4-2
length: 13
CDR3: CASSQGPVYEQYF
DNA: TGTGCCAGCAGCCAGGGGCCGGTCTACGAGCAGTACTTC

J: TRBJ2-7
D: TRBD1
size: few
V: TRBV28
length: 14
CDR3: CASSNLGQGDEQYF
DNA: TGTGCCAGCAGTAATTTGGGACAGGGGGACGAGCAGTACTTC

J: TRBJ1-5
D: .
size: .
V: TRBV7-8
length: 15
CDR3: CASSLVEGRDQPQHF
DNA: TGTGCCAGCAGCTTAGTGGAAGGGAGAGATCAGCCCCAGCACTTT

J: TRBJ1-6
D: TRBD1
size: .
V: TRBV27
length: 17
CDR3: CASNAQGKSSYNSPFQF
DNA: TGTGCCAGCAATGCACAGGGGAAGAGCTCCTATAATTCACCCTTCCAATTT